These 7 T cell receptor beta chains originate from one sample sequenced in a study of T cells in Graves' hyperthyroidism and ophthalmopathy. It was RNA transcripts that yielded the amplified TCR beta CDR3 regions. The HTBI set primed first-round TCR CDR3 RT-PCR. TCRdb redid the calling of the multiplex PCR reads with MiXCR, one entry per CDR3 protein. The top ten hold about 7.8% of the sample, which has just over 550,000 distinct CDR3 sequences, 46% seen once. Sequenced: peripheral blood or thyroid tissue (not recorded which). The receptors were gathered from a woman under 30 with Graves' hyperthyroidism.

CDR3 nucleotides: TGCAGTGCTAACCTCTTAGTACACGAGCAGTACTTC. This gives the protein CSANLLVHEQYF. The V gene is TRBV20-1, the J gene TRBJ2-7, with unresolved D. V was pared by 4 bases and J by 5 bases, with 12 bases between. The CDR3 is 12 amino acids. Germline values: CDR1 DFQATT, CDR2 SNEGSKA (reference sequence).

The chain has TRBV7-9 and TRBJ2-7; a possible D gene is TRBD2 (6 bases). Germline-derived CDR1 and CDR2 are SEHNR and FQNEAQ (reference sequence). V was trimmed by 5 bases and J by 3 bases, leaving 11 bases between them. There are 13 residues in the CDR3. CDR3 nucleotides: TGTGCCAGCAGCCCCGCGGGGCGCTACGAGCAGTACTTC. Translating it yields CASSPAGRYEQYF.

The genes are TRBV4-2 and TRBJ2-5; 15 bases are a match to TRBD2. Trimming at V came to 4 bases and at J to 7 bases, leaving 4 bases not matched to a gene. Germline CDR1 is LGHNA and CDR2 is YNFKEQ. The CDR3 extends over 15 amino acids. CDR3 residues: CASSRRGLAGGTQYF. CDR3 DNA: TGTGCCAGCAGCCGCAGGGGACTAGCGGGAGGGACCCAGTACTTC.

This clonotype was counted once. V usage is TRBV20-1 and J usage is TRBJ1-1; D not resolved. Germline values: CDR1 DFQATT, CDR2 SNEGSKA (reference sequence). The CDR3 loop spans 12 amino acids. The ends were cut back, 3 bases at V and 4 bases at J, with 9 bases in the middle. CDR3 sequence reads: CSARGASTEAFF. In DNA form, the CDR3 reads TGCAGTGCTAGGGGCGCATCCACTGAAGCTTTCTTT.

This sequence joins TRBV4-3 and TRBJ2-7; D gene uncertain. CDR3 size: 13 residues. Germline V gene sequence: CDR1 LGHNA, CDR2 YSLEER. V was pared by 4 bases and J by 2 bases, with 9 bases between. CDR3 amino acids: CASSRDPTYEQYF. The CDR3 DNA reads as TGCGCCAGCAGCCGAGATCCTACCTACGAGCAGTACTTC.

This clonotype was seen a handful of times. This chain joins TRBV24-1 and TRBJ1-5; 8 bases are shared with TRBD1. Germline V lookup: CDR1 KGHDR, CDR2 SFDVKD. V shed 9 bases, J shed 3 bases, and the junction held 3 bases outside the gene matches. The CDR3 extends over 13 amino acids. Written as DNA, the CDR3 is TGTGCCACCGGGACAGGTTACAATCAGCCCCAGCATTTT. It codes for CATGTGYNQPQHF.

This clonotype has more than one count but fewer than ten. CDR3 nucleotides: TGTGCCAGCAGTGAGCTTGGGACAGGGGACACCGGGGAGCTGTTTTTT. This translates into CASSELGTGDTGELFF. The chain joins TRBV2 to TRBJ2-2; 10 bases are a match to TRBD1. The CDR3 contains 16 residues. Germline CDR1 and CDR2: SNHLY and FYNNEI. V dropped 3 bases and J dropped 3; count of bases not matched to a gene: 4.